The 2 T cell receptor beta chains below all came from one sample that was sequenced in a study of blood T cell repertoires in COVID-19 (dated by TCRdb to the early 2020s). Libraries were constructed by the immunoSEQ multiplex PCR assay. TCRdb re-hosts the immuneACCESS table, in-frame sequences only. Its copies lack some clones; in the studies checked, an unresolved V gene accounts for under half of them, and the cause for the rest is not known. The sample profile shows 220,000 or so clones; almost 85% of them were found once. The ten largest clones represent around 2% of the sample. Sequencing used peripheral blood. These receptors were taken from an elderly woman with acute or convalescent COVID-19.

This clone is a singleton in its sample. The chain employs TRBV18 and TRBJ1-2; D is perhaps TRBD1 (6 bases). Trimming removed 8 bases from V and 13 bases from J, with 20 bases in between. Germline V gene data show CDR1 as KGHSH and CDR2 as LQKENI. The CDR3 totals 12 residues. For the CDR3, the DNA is TGTGCCAGCCTTGGACAGAAAAATGGATTCACCTTC. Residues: CASLGQKNGFTF.

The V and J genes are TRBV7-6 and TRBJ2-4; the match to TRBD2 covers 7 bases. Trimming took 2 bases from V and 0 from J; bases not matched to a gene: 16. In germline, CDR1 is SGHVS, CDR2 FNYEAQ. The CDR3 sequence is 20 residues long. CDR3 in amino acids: CASSLLGSRAGEIAKNIQYF. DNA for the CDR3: TGTGCCAGCAGCTTATTGGGGTCCAGGGCGGGGGAAATAGCCAAAAACATTCAGTACTTC.